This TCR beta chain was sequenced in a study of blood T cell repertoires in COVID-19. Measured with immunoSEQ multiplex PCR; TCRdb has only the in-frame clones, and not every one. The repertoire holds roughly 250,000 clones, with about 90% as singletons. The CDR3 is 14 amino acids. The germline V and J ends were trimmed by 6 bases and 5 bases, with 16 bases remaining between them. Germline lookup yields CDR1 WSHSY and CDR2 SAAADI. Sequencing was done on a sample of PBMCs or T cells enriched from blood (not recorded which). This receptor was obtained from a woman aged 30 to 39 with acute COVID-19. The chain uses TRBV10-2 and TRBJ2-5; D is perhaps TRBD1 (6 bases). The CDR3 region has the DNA TGCGCCAGCAGCGTAACAGGGCCGGGGGAGACCCAGTACTTC. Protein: CASSVTGPGETQYF.